Listed here are 20 T cell receptor beta chains from one sample, sequenced in a study of cytomegalovirus exposure and HLA in healthy donors. This table comes from immunoSEQ multiplex PCR, and its TCRdb copy is limited to in-frame clones, with some not included. The data show roughly 130,000 clones, approximately 89% seen once. The sequencing sample was made of PBMCs. The receptors were gathered from a woman aged 18-30 years in good health and CMV-seropositive.

This sequence joins TRBV7-6 and TRBJ2-1, with D possibly matching TRBD2 (6 bases). CDR1 and CDR2 from the germline V gene are SGHVS and FNYEAQ. V was trimmed by 2 bases and J by 5 bases, leaving 16 bases between them. CDR3 length equals 16 residues. CDR3 DNA: TGTGCCAGCAGCTTACCACCCGGGACTGGAGACAATGAGCAGTTCTTC. This codes for CASSLPPGTGDNEQFF.

The rearrangement joins TRBV6-7 to TRBJ2-1, with a weak D call TRBD1 (6 bases). TRBV6-7 is annotated as an ORF whose role is uncertain. The CDR3 length is 13 residues. CDR3 bases: TGTGCTCAAACGGACAGCCTCTTCAATGAGCAGTTCTTC. The encoded protein is CAQTDSLFNEQFF.

This sequence joins TRBV7-9 and TRBJ1-5; possible D gene TRBD1, 6 bases. The CDR3 loop spans 15 amino acids. The V end was cut by 5 bases, the J end by 6 bases, with 17 bases between. Germline loops: CDR1 SEHNR, CDR2 FQNEAQ (reference sequence). For the CDR3, the DNA is TGTGCCAGCAGCAGTCAAACAGGGTACGGTCAGCCCCAGCATTTT. Protein: CASSSQTGYGQPQHF.

The chain combines TRBV4-3 with TRBJ2-1; 7 bases align to TRBD1. Germline V lookup: CDR1 LGHNA, CDR2 YSLEER. J was trimmed by 0 bases and V by 4 bases; bases with no gene match: 12. The CDR3 extends over 18 amino acids. The CDR3 nucleotides read TGCGCCAGCAGCCCGATCCACAGGGGATTACCCTCCTACAATGAGCAGTTCTTC. This sequence encodes CASSPIHRGLPSYNEQFF.

V gene TRBV2 combines with J gene TRBJ2-4; 7 bases align to TRBD1. V trimming: 7 bases; J trimming: 1 base; junction bases outside the gene matches: 10. The CDR3 sequence is 16 residues long. CDR1 is SNHLY and CDR2 is FYNNEI in the germline V gene. Here the CDR3 DNA reads TGTGCCAGCAACCCGGACAGGCTAGGGGCCAAAAACATTCAGTACTTC. Translation gives CASNPDRLGAKNIQYF.

V usage is TRBV7-9 and J usage is TRBJ2-1; D is ambiguous. There are 14 residues in the CDR3. Trimming cost V 8 bases and J 4 bases, with 15 bases left between them. Germline CDR1 reads SEHNR; CDR2 reads FQNEAQ (reference sequence). DNA for the CDR3: TGTGCCAGCGGAAGAGGTCTACTTTACAATGAGCAGTTCTTC. Translating it yields CASGRGLLYNEQFF.

This rearrangement joins TRBV18 to TRBJ1-6; no reliable D call. Trimming cost V 3 bases and J 8 bases, with 8 bases left between them. The CDR3 runs 13 residues. Germline V CDR1 and CDR2: KGHSH, LQKENI. DNA of the CDR3: TGTGCCAGCTCACCGCAGAGGGATTCACCCCTCCACTTT. Protein sequence: CASSPQRDSPLHF.

The J gene is TRBJ1-6, the V gene TRBV2; D possibly corresponds to TRBD1 (6 bases). There are 13 residues in the CDR3. The germline gives CDR1 SNHLY, CDR2 FYNNEI. Deletions cut 0 bases from V and 10 bases from J, with 7 bases between. The CDR3 nucleotides are TGTGCCAGCAGTGAAGCAGGGGGATCACCCCTCCACTTT. Its translation: CASSEAGGSPLHF. The variable domain in full, with the rest retrieved from reference TRBV2 and TRBJ1-6, is EPEVTQTPSHQVTQMGQEVILRCVPISNHLYFYWYRQILGQKVEFLVSFYNNEISEKSEIFDDQFSVERPDGSNFTLKIRSTKLEDSAMYFCASSEAGGSPLHFGNGTRLTVT.

The V gene is TRBV14, the J gene TRBJ2-2; 10 nucleotides align to TRBD1. The germline gives CDR1 SGHDN, CDR2 FVKESK. Losses at the gene ends were 4 bases for V and 6 bases for J; bases not matched to a gene: 5. The CDR3 contains 15 residues. The CDR3 DNA is TGTGCCAGCAGCCGGGAGACAGGGGGCCCCGGGGAGCTGTTTTTT. Translating it yields CASSRETGGPGELFF. Complete variable domain (other parts from reference TRBV14 and TRBJ2-2): EAGVTQFPSHSVIEKGQTVTLRCDPISGHDNLYWYRRVMGKEIKFLLHFVKESKQDESGMPNNRFLAERTGGTYSTLKVQPAELEDSGVYFCASSRETGGPGELFFGEGSRLTVL.

This chain uses TRBV5-1 with TRBJ1-1; TRBD1 matches at 8 bases. Trimming removed 0 bases from V and 1 base from J; junction bases left unmatched: 8. The germline gives CDR1 SGHRS, CDR2 YFSETQ. The CDR3 is made up of 17 amino acids. CDR3 residues: CASSLGTGKRWNTEAFF. The CDR3 nucleotides read TGCGCCAGCAGCTTGGGGACAGGGAAGCGGTGGAACACTGAAGCTTTCTTT.

The gene calls are TRBV27 and TRBJ1-3; D is ambiguous. The CDR3 covers 14 residues. V was trimmed by 2 bases and J by 3 bases, leaving 8 bases between them. CDR1 and CDR2 from the germline V gene are MNHEY and SMNVEV (reference sequence). The CDR3 region is CASSLRGNGNTIYF. The CDR3 bases are TGTGCCAGCAGTTTAAGAGGAAATGGAAACACCATATATTTT.

This chain links TRBV13 with TRBJ1-6; 7 bases match TRBD1. With 0 bases clipped from V and 5 bases from J, the junction kept 1 base outside the gene matches. Germline-derived CDR1 and CDR2 are PRHDT and FYEKMQ (reference sequence). There are 15 residues in the CDR3. In DNA, the CDR3 is TGTGCCAGCAGCTTAGGGACAGGGAATAATTCACCCCTCCACTTT. Its protein is CASSLGTGNNSPLHF.

The rearrangement joins TRBV25-1 to TRBJ2-3; D might be TRBD2 (6 bases). The germline V gene encodes CDR1 MGHDK and CDR2 SYGVNS. Between the trimmed V and J ends, which lost 6 bases and 2 bases, there was a span of 15 bases. This CDR3 spans 15 amino acids. The CDR3 DNA is TGTGCCAGCAGAGCGGGTTACATACTCACAGATACGCAGTATTTT. This sequence encodes CASRAGYILTDTQYF.

This chain connects TRBV29-1 to TRBJ2-2; 11 bases line up with TRBD2. The V segment lost 8 bases and the J segment 7 bases; nucleotides outside the gene matches: 6. The CDR3 has 13 amino acids. The germline V gene encodes CDR1 SQVTM and CDR2 ANQGSEA. CDR3 sequence reads: CSISGGVDGELFF. As DNA, the CDR3 is TGCAGCATTAGCGGGGGGGTCGACGGGGAGCTGTTTTTT.

This chain joins TRBV9 and TRBJ2-7; the match to TRBD2 covers 14 bases. After removal of 3 bases from V and 12 bases from J, the junction contained 5 bases not matched to a gene. Germline CDR1 SGDLS, CDR2 YYNGEE. The CDR3 consists of 13 residues. CDR3 bases: TGTGCCAGCAGCGCCGGACTAGCGGGGGGACCGTACTTC. Protein: CASSAGLAGGPYF.

J is TRBJ2-3 and V is TRBV19; D unclear. Germline V lookup: CDR1 LNHDA, CDR2 SQIVND (reference sequence). V lost 3 bases, J lost 0 bases, and 16 bases lay in between. The CDR3 runs 17 residues. The CDR3 coding sequence is TGTGCCAGTAGTATTGATCTGTTATTCAGGAGCACAGATACGCAGTATTTT. Translating gives CASSIDLLFRSTDTQYF.

This sequence joins TRBV29-1 and TRBJ1-5; D is undetermined. Germline lookup yields CDR1 SQVTM and CDR2 ANQGSEA. V lost 7 bases and J 4 bases, leaving 14 bases between the germline ends. This CDR3 comprises 13 residues. The CDR3 nucleotides are TGCAGCGCTAAAGTATCCGATAATCAGCCCCAGCATTTT. Its translation: CSAKVSDNQPQHF.

The rearrangement links TRBV28 to TRBJ1-5; perhaps TRBD1 as D (5 bases). Trimming removed 5 bases from V and 2 bases from J, with 13 bases in between. Germline-derived CDR1 and CDR2 are MDHEN and SYDVKM. This CDR3 region has 15 residues. The CDR3 sequence is CASSRPRAGNQPQHF. The CDR3 nucleotides are TGTGCCAGCAGTCGACCCAGGGCGGGCAATCAGCCCCAGCATTTT.

The chain couples TRBV5-1 to TRBJ1-4, with a weak D call TRBD1 (6 bases). Germline V CDR1 and CDR2: SGHRS, YFSETQ. The CDR3 spans 15 residues. The germline V and J ends were trimmed by 8 bases and 3 bases, with 17 bases remaining between them. This chain's CDR3 is CASGIGGASNEKLFF. CDR3 DNA sequence: TGCGCCAGTGGAATCGGGGGGGCCTCTAATGAAAAACTGTTTTTT.

V and J are TRBV6-1 and TRBJ2-1, with 11 bases identical to TRBD1. There are 15 residues in the CDR3. Germline assignment: CDR1 MNHNS and CDR2 SASEGT. Trimming cost V 4 bases and J 7 bases; bases outside gene matches: 6. CDR3 sequence (DNA): TGTGCCAGCAGTGTAGGACAGGGGGCCGTGAATGAGCAGTTCTTC. The encoded protein is CASSVGQGAVNEQFF.